Sequencing of this T cell receptor (beta chain) was carried out in a study of CD8+ T cells in alopecia areata. Background on the study: Tofacitinib lasted 6 to 18 months, then 6 months off drug. Study-wide results and limits: Lesional scalp, especially alopecia totalis/universalis, showed higher clonality than normal scalp. Among the cells sequenced in scalp samples are also the resident alphabeta T cells of normal skin. Researchers reported that TCR sharing among patients proved less clear than in mice, possibly HLA-linked.

Punch biopsies of lesional scalp, plus peripheral blood, were taken from alopecia areata patients. Germline values: CDR1 MNHEY, CDR2 SVGAGI. The V segment lost 6 bases and the J segment 4 bases; nucleotides outside the gene matches: 3. The CDR3 spans 15 residues. On this clone: Its antigen is unknown.

In each case, RNA was isolated and then reverse transcribed into cDNA as the sequencing template. Sequencing used immunoSEQ multiplex PCR; TCRdb keeps in-frame clones, though not all of them. The table has about 10,000 clones, roughly 60% seen once; the top ten hold approximately 8.1%. This TCR derives from a human donor with alopecia areata. The chain joins TRBV6-5 to TRBJ2-1; TRBD2 matches 13 bases. The material sequenced was skin, taken at week 0. The DNA for the CDR3 is TGTGCCAGCAGGTCGACTAGCGGGAGGTACAATGAGCAGTTCTTC. It codes for CASRSTSGRYNEQFF.